This T cell receptor (beta chain) originates from a study of blood T cell repertoires in COVID-19. Study at large: Collection of acute and convalescent COVID-19 samples took place in the United States, Italy and Spain.

Original methodology: Scientists estimated how many nucleated cells there were by amplifying reference gene primers. Using immunoSEQ multiplex PCR, the repertoire was profiled, and TCRdb retains in-frame clones only, with some absent. The V and J calls and clone size are taken from that table; D and trimming were inferred from the DNA. Of fewer than 250,000 clones listed, 65% to 90% are singletons. The CDR3 has 16 residues. CDR1 is SGHTA and CDR2 is FQGNSA in the germline V gene. The V gene end was trimmed by 6 bases and the J gene end by 0 bases; junction bases not matched to a gene: 8. Individuals drawn from 24 US areas were roughly 18 to 89 years old.

The chain recombines TRBV7-2 with TRBJ2-1; TRBD2 aligns across 7 bases. The sample consisted of PBMCs or T cells enriched from blood (not recorded which). This clonotype originated in a woman in her thirties or forties with acute COVID-19. Here the CDR3 DNA reads TGTGCCAGCAGGTACCAGCCTAGCGGCTCCTACAATGAGCAGTTCTTC. This gives the protein CASRYQPSGSYNEQFF.